The rows below give T cell receptor beta chains drawn from one sample of a study of siplizumab effects on memory and regulatory T cells. Assay used: immunoSEQ multiplex PCR; TCRdb lists only in-frame clones, some missing. The table lists roughly 120,000 clones, just under 95% of them singletons, with 1.3% in the top ten. The material sequenced was CD4+ T cells sorted from blood. These TCRs come from a human donor in good health. CDR3s include the opening cysteine and the closing phenylalanine or tryptophan. The D gene is left open where the match is weak. Expanded clones get a size class; other rows say once, few or many, or leave the size out.

j_gene: TRBJ1-1; d_gene: TRBD1; abundance: .; v_gene: TRBV9; CDR3nt: TGTGCCAGCAGCCCTCGACAGGGGGCGAGGACTGAAGCTTTCTTT; CDR3aa: CASSPRQGARTEAFF
j_gene: TRBJ2-3; d_gene: .; abundance: .; v_gene: TRBV14; CDR3nt: TGTGCCAGCAGCCCAACGGGGGTCACGCAGTATTTT; CDR3aa: CASSPTGVTQYF
j_gene: TRBJ1-2; d_gene: .; abundance: .; v_gene: TRBV2; CDR3nt: TGTGCCAGCAGTGAAATGGGCCCGGGGCTTGACTATGGCTACACCTTC; CDR3aa: CASSEMGPGLDYGYTF
j_gene: TRBJ2-7; d_gene: TRBD1; abundance: .; v_gene: TRBV18; CDR3nt: TGTGCCAGCTCACTCGGACAGGGCTCCTACGAGCAGTACTTC; CDR3aa: CASSLGQGSYEQYF
j_gene: TRBJ1-2; d_gene: .; abundance: .; v_gene: TRBV7-3; CDR3nt: TGTGCCAGCAGCTTAAACCCAGGGAACTATGGCTACACCTTC; CDR3aa: CASSLNPGNYGYTF
j_gene: TRBJ2-7; d_gene: .; abundance: .; v_gene: TRBV15; CDR3nt: TGTGCCACCAGCAGAGATCCCCACCAGCAGTACTTC; CDR3aa: CATSRDPHQQYF
j_gene: TRBJ2-5; d_gene: .; abundance: .; v_gene: TRBV29-1; CDR3nt: TGCAGCGTTGAAACTTCCCGCCTACAGACCCAGTACTTC; CDR3aa: CSVETSRLQTQYF
j_gene: TRBJ2-7; d_gene: .; abundance: .; v_gene: TRBV5-6; CDR3nt: TGTGCCAGCAGCAAACGGTACTACGAGCAGTACTTC; CDR3aa: CASSKRYYEQYF
j_gene: TRBJ1-4; d_gene: .; abundance: .; v_gene: TRBV18; CDR3nt: TGTGCCAGCTCACCACAGGGTCCAACTAATGAAAAACTGTTTTTT; CDR3aa: CASSPQGPTNEKLFF
j_gene: TRBJ1-3; d_gene: .; abundance: .; v_gene: TRBV11-2; CDR3nt: TGTGCCAGCAGCTCCCTGCGGGCGAGCAAAAACACCATATATTTT; CDR3aa: CASSSLRASKNTIYF
j_gene: TRBJ2-3; d_gene: TRBD1; abundance: .; v_gene: TRBV5-4; CDR3nt: TGTGCCAGCGATCAGGGGGCCGGATCCACAGATACGCAGTATTTT; CDR3aa: CASDQGAGSTDTQYF
j_gene: TRBJ1-1; d_gene: .; abundance: .; v_gene: TRBV20-1; CDR3nt: TGCACCCTTGGGTCGAACACTGAAGCTTTCTTT; CDR3aa: CTLGSNTEAFF
j_gene: TRBJ1-2; d_gene: TRBD1; abundance: .; v_gene: TRBV18; CDR3nt: TGTGCCAGCTCACTCGGACAGGCGACTAACTATGGCTACACCTTC; CDR3aa: CASSLGQATNYGYTF
j_gene: TRBJ2-7; d_gene: TRBD2; abundance: once; v_gene: TRBV18; CDR3nt: TGTGCCAGCTCACCAGGAGGTTGGCGGGAGCGCGGGTACGAGCAGTACTTC; CDR3aa: CASSPGGWRERGYEQYF
j_gene: TRBJ2-5; d_gene: .; abundance: .; v_gene: TRBV12-5; CDR3nt: TGTGCTAGCCTCCAGGGGGGTCAAGAGACCCAGTACTTC; CDR3aa: CASLQGGQETQYF
j_gene: TRBJ2-3; d_gene: .; abundance: .; v_gene: TRBV5-4; CDR3nt: TGTGCCAGCAGCTTGGTGGGGTCAGAAGATACGCAGTATTTT; CDR3aa: CASSLVGSEDTQYF
j_gene: TRBJ2-2; d_gene: .; abundance: once; v_gene: TRBV6-6; CDR3nt: TGTGCCAGCGCGGCGAACGGGGTCGGGACCGGGGAGCTGTTTTTT; CDR3aa: CASAANGVGTGELFF
j_gene: TRBJ2-2; d_gene: TRBD1; abundance: once; v_gene: TRBV23-1; CDR3nt: TGCGCCAGCCCTGGACAGGGGCCCAGCACCGGGGAGCTGTTTTTT; CDR3aa: CASPGQGPSTGELFF
j_gene: TRBJ2-1; d_gene: TRBD2; abundance: .; v_gene: TRBV19; CDR3nt: TGTGCCAGTAGTTTCGGGGGGAGAAGCTCCTACAATGAGCAGTTCTTC; CDR3aa: CASSFGGRSSYNEQFF
j_gene: TRBJ2-1; d_gene: TRBD2; abundance: .; v_gene: TRBV5-4; CDR3nt: TGTGCCAGCAGCGTCCTTAGCGGGAGGGCCTACAATGAGCAGTTCTTC; CDR3aa: CASSVLSGRAYNEQFF
j_gene: TRBJ2-1; d_gene: TRBD2; abundance: .; v_gene: TRBV7-3; CDR3nt: TGTGCCAGCAGCTTAAGGGGACTAGCGGGGCGCCATCTCCAAAGCTCCTACAATGAGCAGTTCTTC; CDR3aa: CASSLRGLAGRHLQSSYNEQFF